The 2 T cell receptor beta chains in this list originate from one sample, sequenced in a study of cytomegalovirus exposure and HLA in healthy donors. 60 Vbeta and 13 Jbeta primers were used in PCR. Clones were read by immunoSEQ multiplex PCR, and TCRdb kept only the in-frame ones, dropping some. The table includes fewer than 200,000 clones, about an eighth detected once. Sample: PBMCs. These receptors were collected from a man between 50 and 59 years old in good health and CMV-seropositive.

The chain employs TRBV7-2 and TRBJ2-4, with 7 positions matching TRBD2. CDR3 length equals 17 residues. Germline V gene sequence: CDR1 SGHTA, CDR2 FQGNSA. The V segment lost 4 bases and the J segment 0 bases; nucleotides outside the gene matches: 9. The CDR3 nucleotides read TGTGCCAGCAGCTCTTTCGCGGGAGAGTTAGCCAAAAACATTCAGTACTTC. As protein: CASSSFAGELAKNIQYF.

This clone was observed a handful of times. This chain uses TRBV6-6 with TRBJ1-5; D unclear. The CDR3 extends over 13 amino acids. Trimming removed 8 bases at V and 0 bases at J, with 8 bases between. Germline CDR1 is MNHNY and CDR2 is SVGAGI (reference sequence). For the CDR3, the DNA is TGTGCCAGCCTGTTCTCTAGCAATCAGCCCCAGCATTTT. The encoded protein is CASLFSSNQPQHF.